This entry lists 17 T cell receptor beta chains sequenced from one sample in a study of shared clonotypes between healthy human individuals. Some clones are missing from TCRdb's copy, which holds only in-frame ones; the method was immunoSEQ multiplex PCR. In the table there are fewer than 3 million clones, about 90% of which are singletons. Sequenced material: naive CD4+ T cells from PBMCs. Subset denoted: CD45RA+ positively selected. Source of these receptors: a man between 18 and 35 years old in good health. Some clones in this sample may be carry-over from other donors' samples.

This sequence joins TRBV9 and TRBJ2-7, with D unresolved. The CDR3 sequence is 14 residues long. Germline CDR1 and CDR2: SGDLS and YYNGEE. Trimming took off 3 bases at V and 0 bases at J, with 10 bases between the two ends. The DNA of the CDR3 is TGTGCCAGCAGCGAGGCTCCAATCTCCTACGAGCAGTACTTC. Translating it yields CASSEAPISYEQYF.

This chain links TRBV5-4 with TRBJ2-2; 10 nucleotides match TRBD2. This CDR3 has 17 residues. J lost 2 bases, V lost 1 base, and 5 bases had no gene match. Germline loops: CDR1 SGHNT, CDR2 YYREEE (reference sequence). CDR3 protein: CASSLFGLAVNTGELFF. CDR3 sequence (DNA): TGTGCCAGCAGCTTGTTCGGACTAGCGGTCAACACCGGGGAGCTGTTTTTT.

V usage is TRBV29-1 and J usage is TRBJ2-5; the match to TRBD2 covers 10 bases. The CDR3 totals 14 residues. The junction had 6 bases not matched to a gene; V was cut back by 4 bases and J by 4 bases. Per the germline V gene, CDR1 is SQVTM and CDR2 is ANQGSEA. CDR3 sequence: CSVGPSGSPETQYF. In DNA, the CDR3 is TGCAGCGTTGGTCCTAGCGGGAGTCCAGAGACCCAGTACTTC. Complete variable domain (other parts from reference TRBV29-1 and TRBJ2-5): SAVISQKPSRDICQRGTSLTIQCQVDSQVTMMFWYRQQPGQSLTLIATANQGSEATYESGFVIDKFPISRPNLTFSTLTVSNMSPEDSSIYLCSVGPSGSPETQYFGPGTRLLVL.

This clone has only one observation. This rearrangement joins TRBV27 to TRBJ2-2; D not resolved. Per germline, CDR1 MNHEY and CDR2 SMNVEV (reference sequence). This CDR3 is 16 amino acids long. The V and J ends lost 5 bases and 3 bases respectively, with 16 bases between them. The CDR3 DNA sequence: TGTGCCAGCAGTACGACGCGGCTTATACACACCGGGGAGCTGTTTTTT. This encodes CASSTTRLIHTGELFF.

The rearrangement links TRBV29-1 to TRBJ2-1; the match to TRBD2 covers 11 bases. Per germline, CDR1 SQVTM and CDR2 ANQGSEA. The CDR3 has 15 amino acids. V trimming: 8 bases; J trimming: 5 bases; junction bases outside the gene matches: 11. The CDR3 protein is CSQKVGTSGNNEQFF. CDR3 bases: TGCAGCCAAAAAGTAGGGACTAGCGGAAACAATGAGCAGTTCTTC.

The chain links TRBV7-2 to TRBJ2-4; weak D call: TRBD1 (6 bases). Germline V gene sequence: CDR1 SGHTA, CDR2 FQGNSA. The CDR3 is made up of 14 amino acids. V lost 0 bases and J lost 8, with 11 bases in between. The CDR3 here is CASSLAQGMDIQYF. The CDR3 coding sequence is TGTGCCAGCAGCTTAGCGCAGGGGATGGACATTCAGTACTTC. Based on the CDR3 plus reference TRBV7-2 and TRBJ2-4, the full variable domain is GAGVSQSPSNKVTEKGKDVELRCDPISGHTALYWYRQSLGQGLEFLIYFQGNSAPDKSGLPSDRFSAERTGGSVSTLTIQRTQQEDSAVYLCASSLAQGMDIQYFGAGTRLSVL.

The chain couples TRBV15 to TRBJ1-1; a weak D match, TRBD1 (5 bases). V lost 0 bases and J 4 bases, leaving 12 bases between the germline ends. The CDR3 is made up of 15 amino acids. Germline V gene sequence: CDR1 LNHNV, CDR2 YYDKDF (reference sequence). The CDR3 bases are TGTGCCACCAGCAGAGATTTAAGGGGTTCCACTGAAGCTTTCTTT. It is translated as CATSRDLRGSTEAFF.

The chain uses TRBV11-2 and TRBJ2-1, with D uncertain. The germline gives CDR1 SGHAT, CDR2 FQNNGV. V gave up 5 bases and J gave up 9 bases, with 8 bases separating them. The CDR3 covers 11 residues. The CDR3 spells CASSLWGEQFF. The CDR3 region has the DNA TGTGCCAGCAGCCTGTGGGGTGAGCAGTTCTTC. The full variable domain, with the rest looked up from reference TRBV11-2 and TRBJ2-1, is EAGVAQSPRYKIIEKRQSVAFWCNPISGHATLYWYQQILGQGPKLLIQFQNNGVVDDSQLPKDRFSAERLKGVDSTLKIQPAKLEDSAVYLCASSLWGEQFFGPGTRLTVL.

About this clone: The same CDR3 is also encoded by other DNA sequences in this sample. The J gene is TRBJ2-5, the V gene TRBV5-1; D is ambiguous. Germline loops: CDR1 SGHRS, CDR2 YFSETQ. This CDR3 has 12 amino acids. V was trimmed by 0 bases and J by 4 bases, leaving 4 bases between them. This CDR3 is CASSLVGETQYF. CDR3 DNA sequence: TGCGCCAGCAGCTTGGTTGGAGAGACCCAGTACTTC.

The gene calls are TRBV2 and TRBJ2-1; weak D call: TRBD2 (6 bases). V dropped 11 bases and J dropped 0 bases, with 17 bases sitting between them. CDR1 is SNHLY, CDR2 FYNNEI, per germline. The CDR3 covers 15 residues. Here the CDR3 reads CASGGPGGSYNEQFF. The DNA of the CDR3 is TGTGCCTCCGGAGGGCCTGGCGGCTCCTACAATGAGCAGTTCTTC.

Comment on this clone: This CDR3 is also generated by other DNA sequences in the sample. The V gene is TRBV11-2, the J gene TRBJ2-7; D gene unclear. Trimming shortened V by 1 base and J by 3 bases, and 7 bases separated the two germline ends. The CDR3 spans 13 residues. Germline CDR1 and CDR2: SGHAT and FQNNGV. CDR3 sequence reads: CASSLGRIYEQYF. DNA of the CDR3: TGTGCCAGCAGCTTAGGCCGAATCTACGAGCAGTACTTC.

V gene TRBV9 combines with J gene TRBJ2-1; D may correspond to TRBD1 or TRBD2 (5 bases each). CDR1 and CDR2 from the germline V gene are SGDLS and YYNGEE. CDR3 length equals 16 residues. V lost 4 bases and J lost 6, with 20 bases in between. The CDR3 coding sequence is TGTGCCAGCAGCCTCTACCTGGGGGAGACGGGCAATGAGCAGTTCTTC. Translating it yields CASSLYLGETGNEQFF.

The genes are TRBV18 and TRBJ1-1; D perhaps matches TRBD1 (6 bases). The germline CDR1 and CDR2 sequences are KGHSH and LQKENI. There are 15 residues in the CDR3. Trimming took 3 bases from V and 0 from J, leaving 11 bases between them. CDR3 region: CASSPPGTMNTEAFF. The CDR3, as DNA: TGTGCCAGCTCACCTCCCGGGACAATGAACACTGAAGCTTTCTTT. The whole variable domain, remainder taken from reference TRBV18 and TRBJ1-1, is NAGVMQNPRHLVRRRGQEARLRCSPMKGHSHVYWYRQLPEEGLKFMVYLQKENIIDESGMPKERFSAEFPKEGPSILRIQQVVRGDSAAYFCASSPPGTMNTEAFFGQGTRLTVV.

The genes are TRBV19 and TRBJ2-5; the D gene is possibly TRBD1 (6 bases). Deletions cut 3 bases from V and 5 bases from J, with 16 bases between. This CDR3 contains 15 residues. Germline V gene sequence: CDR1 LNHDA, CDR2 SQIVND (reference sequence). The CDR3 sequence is CASSIRGGPGETQYF. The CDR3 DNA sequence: TGTGCCAGTAGTATCAGGGGCGGCCCGGGTGAGACCCAGTACTTC.

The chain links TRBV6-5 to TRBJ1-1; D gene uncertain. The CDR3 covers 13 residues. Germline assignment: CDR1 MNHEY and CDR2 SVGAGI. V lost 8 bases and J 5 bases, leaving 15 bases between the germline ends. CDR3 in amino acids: CASRFSRGTEAFF. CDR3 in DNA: TGTGCCAGCCGTTTTTCGCGGGGAACTGAAGCTTTCTTT.

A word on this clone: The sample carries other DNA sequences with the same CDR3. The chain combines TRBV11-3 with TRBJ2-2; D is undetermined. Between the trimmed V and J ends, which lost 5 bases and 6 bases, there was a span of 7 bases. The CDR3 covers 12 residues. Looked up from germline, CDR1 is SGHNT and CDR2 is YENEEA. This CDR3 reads CASSPRPGELFF. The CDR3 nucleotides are TGTGCCAGCAGCCCGCGACCCGGGGAGCTGTTTTTT. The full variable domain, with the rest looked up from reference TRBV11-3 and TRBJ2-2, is EAGVVQSPRYKIIEKKQPVAFWCNPISGHNTLYWYLQNLGQGPELLIRYENEEAVDDSQLPKDRFSAERLKGVDSTLKIQPAELGDSAVYLCASSPRPGELFFGEGSRLTVL.

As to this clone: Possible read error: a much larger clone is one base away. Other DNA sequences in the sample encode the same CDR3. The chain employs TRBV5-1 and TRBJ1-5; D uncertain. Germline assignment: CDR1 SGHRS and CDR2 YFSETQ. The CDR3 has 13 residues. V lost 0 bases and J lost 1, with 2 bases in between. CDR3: CASSLESNQPQHF. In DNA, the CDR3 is TGCGCCAGCAGCTTGGAGAGCAATCAGCCCCAGCATTTT.